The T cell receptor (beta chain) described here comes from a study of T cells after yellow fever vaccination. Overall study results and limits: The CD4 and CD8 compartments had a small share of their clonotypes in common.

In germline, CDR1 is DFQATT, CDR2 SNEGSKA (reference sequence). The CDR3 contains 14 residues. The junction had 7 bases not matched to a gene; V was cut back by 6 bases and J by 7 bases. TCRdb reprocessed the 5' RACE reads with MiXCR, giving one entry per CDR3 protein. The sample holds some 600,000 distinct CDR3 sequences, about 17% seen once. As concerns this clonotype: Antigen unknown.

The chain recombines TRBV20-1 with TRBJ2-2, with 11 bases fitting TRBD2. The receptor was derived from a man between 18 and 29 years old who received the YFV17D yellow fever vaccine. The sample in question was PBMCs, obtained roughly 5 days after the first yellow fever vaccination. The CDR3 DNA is TGCAGTGCCAATAGACTAGCGGGGTTCGGGGAGCTGTTTTTT. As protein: CSANRLAGFGELFF.